This T cell receptor (beta chain) was sequenced during a study of blood T cell repertoires in COVID-19. V lost 1 base and J lost 8, with 12 bases in between. The CDR3 sequence is 15 residues long. Germline CDR1 reads SGHVS; CDR2 reads FNYEAQ. The repertoire was sequenced with immunoSEQ multiplex PCR; TCRdb's copy has only in-frame clones and lacks some. The sample has around 300,000 clones; roughly nine tenths are singletons. Material for sequencing was PBMCs or T cells enriched from blood (not recorded which). This receptor was identified in a woman aged 60-75 years who had recovered from COVID-19. The J gene is TRBJ1-6, the V gene TRBV7-6, with a tentative D call TRBD1 (6 bases). CDR3 amino acids: CASSLVVGQDSPLHF. The DNA for the CDR3 is TGTGCCAGCAGCTTAGTTGTGGGACAAGATTCACCCCTCCACTTT.